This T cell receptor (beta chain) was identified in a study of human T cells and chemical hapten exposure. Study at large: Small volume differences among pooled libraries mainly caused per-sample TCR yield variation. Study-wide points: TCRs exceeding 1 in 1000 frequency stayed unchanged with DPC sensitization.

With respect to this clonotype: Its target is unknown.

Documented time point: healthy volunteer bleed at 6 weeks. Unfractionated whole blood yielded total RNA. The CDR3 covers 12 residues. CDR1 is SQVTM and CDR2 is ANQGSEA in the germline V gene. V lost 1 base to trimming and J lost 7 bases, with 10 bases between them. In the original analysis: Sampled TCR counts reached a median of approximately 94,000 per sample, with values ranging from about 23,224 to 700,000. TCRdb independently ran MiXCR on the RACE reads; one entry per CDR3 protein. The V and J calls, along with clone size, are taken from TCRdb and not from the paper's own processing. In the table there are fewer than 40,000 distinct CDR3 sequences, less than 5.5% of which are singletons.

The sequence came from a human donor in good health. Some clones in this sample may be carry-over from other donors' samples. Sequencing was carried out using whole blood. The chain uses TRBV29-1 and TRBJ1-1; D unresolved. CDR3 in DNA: TGCAGCGTTGAAGTAGGGTACGGTGAAGCTTTCTTT. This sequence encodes CSVEVGYGEAFF.